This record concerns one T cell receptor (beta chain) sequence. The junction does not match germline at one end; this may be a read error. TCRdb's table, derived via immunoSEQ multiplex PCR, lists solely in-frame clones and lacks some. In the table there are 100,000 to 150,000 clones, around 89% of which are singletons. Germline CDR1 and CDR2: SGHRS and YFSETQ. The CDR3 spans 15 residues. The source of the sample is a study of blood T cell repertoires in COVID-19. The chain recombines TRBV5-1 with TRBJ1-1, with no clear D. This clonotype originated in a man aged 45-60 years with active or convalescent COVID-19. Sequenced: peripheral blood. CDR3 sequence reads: CTSSPEAARSTEAFF. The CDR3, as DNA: TGCACCAGCAGCCCGGAGGCTGCACGCTCCACTGAAGCTTTCTTT.